The next 21 T cell receptor beta chains were all read from a single sample in a study of blood T cells in healthy people across ages. Using a J-beta primer mix together with a sample-barcoded 5' primer, a second PCR was run for roughly 6 to 12 cycles. TCRdb re-derived calls from the 5' RACE reads in MiXCR, one entry per CDR3 protein. The sample shows roughly 1.6 million distinct CDR3 sequences, around 35% of them seen only once. Input material: blood. These receptors all stem from a woman aged 25 to 45 in good health.

This clonotype was seen ten or more times. The V gene is TRBV29-1, the J gene TRBJ2-1; 8 nucleotides align to TRBD1. Trimming removed 6 bases from V and 2 bases from J; junction bases left unmatched: 6. CDR3 size: 14 residues. Germline CDR1 SQVTM, CDR2 ANQGSEA. Here the CDR3 reads CSVGQGRPYNEQFF. Written as DNA, the CDR3 is TGCAGCGTAGGACAGGGTAGACCCTACAATGAGCAGTTCTTC.

The rearrangement links TRBV3-1 to TRBJ2-5; either TRBD1 or TRBD2 may supply D (6 bases each). CDR1 is LGHDT and CDR2 is YNNKEL in the germline V gene (reference sequence). V gave up 3 bases and J gave up 11 bases, with 25 bases separating them. The CDR3 sequence is 16 residues long. CDR3: CASSQPQGRGYNEQYF. CDR3 in DNA: TGTGCCAGCAGCCAGCCCCAGGGGCGGGGCTACAATGAGCAGTACTTC.

The chain carries TRBV4-1 and TRBJ1-2; maybe TRBD1 (5 bases). Trimming removed 5 bases from V and 7 bases from J, with 17 bases in between. Germline CDR1 and CDR2: MGHRA and YSYEKL. The CDR3 loop spans 14 amino acids. The CDR3 DNA reads as TGCGCCAGCAGCGAGGGGCTCCTACTAGCTGGCTACACCTTC. Its protein product is CASSEGLLLAGYTF.

This chain connects TRBV7-2 to TRBJ2-3; D is possibly TRBD2 (5 bases). Germline CDR1 SGHTA, CDR2 FQGNSA. CDR3 length: 16 residues. The V end was cut by 6 bases, the J end by 4 bases, with 20 bases between. CDR3 DNA sequence: TGTGCCAGCAGTTCACCCCCAAGAGGGTGCGCAGATACGCAGTATTTT. Protein sequence: CASSSPPRGCADTQYF.

This clonotype was detected many times. V gene TRBV20-1 combines with J gene TRBJ2-3; D remains unclear. Trimming took 0 bases from V and 0 from J, leaving 10 bases between them. The V gene's germline CDR1 is DFQATT and CDR2 SNEGSKA (reference sequence). This CDR3 region has 15 residues. In DNA form, the CDR3 reads TGCAGTGCTAGAGATAGGGTAACTAGCACAGATACGCAGTATTTT. Translating gives CSARDRVTSTDTQYF.

This clonotype was found a few times. The CDR3 loop is CASSLHPVETQYF. DNA for the CDR3: TGTGCCAGCAGTTTACACCCTGTGGAGACCCAGTACTTC. This chain links TRBV12-3 or TRBV12-4 with TRBJ2-5; D is unclear. CDR3 length: 13 amino acids. V lost 2 bases and J lost 5, with 9 bases in between.

Concerning this clonotype itself: A much larger clone lies one base from this, so it may be a read error. The chain recombines TRBV20-1 with TRBJ1-1; no reliable D call. The CDR3 contains 14 residues. Germline loops: CDR1 DFQATT, CDR2 SNEGSKA (reference sequence). The V gene lost 5 bases and the J gene lost 5 bases, with 18 bases spanning the gap. As DNA, the CDR3 is TGCAGTGCTTCTCGGACCCCGAGGAATACTGAAGCTTTCTTT. Encoded protein: CSASRTPRNTEAFF.

V and J are TRBV5-1 and TRBJ2-2, with D perhaps being TRBD1 or TRBD2 (5 bases each). Germline V CDR1 and CDR2: SGHRS, YFSETQ. CDR3 length equals 15 residues. V dropped 0 bases and J dropped 3 bases, with 9 bases sitting between them. In nucleotides, the CDR3 is TGCGCCAGCAGCTTGGTAGGGACGGACACCGGGGAGCTGTTTTTT. This translates into CASSLVGTDTGELFF. Full variable domain (remainder filled in from reference TRBV5-1 and TRBJ2-2): KAGVTQTPRYLIKTRGQQVTLSCSPISGHRSVSWYQQTPGQGLQFLFEYFSETQRNKGNFPGRFSGRQFSNSRSEMNVSTLELGDSALYLCASSLVGTDTGELFFGEGSRLTVL.

The chain combines TRBV30 with TRBJ1-2; D is unclear. The germline V gene encodes CDR1 GTSNPN and CDR2 SVGIG (reference sequence). CDR3 length: 12 amino acids. Deletions cut 4 bases from V and 2 bases from J, with 8 bases between. CDR3 region: CAWTPTNYGYTF. The CDR3 region has the DNA TGTGCCTGGACCCCAACAAACTATGGCTACACCTTC. The complete variable domain, with remaining parts taken from reference TRBV30 and TRBJ1-2, reads SQTIHQWPATLVQPVGSPLSLECTVEGTSNPNLYWYRQAAGRGLQLLFYSVGIGQISSEVPQNLSASRPQDRQFILSSKKLLLSDSGFYLCAWTPTNYGYTFGSGTRLTVV.

CDR3 bases: TGCAGTGCTACACTCCAGGGGGCCCCTCCGAACACTGAAGCTTTCTTT. Protein product: CSATLQGAPPNTEAFF. This chain uses TRBV20-1 with TRBJ1-1; 8 bases match TRBD1. Germline V gene data show CDR1 as DFQATT and CDR2 as SNEGSKA (reference sequence). The CDR3 runs to 16 residues. V lost 4 bases and J lost 1; bases outside the gene matches: 11.

On this clonotype: A read error may be the cause here, since a much bigger clone is one base away. The rearrangement joins TRBV14 to TRBJ2-5; 8 bases map to TRBD1. The CDR3 contains 16 residues. J lost 3 bases, V lost 5 bases, and 11 bases had no gene match. The germline CDR1 and CDR2 sequences are SGHDN and FVKESK. In DNA form, the CDR3 reads TGTGCCAGCAGCGCCCAGGGGACAGGAAATGAAGAGACCCAGTACTTC. Its protein product is CASSAQGTGNEETQYF.

This clonotype was seen only a few times. This chain uses TRBV19 with TRBJ2-5, with 11 bases that match TRBD2. Per germline, CDR1 LNHDA and CDR2 SQIVND (reference sequence). After removal of 3 bases from V and 4 bases from J, the junction contained 4 bases not matched to a gene. The CDR3 is made up of 15 amino acids. As DNA, the CDR3 is TGTGCCAGTAGTATCGGGACTAGCGGAGGAGAGACCCAGTACTTC. This sequence encodes CASSIGTSGGETQYF.

With regard to this clonotype: A junction boundary mismatches the germline segment, possibly from a read error. The chain uses TRBV20-1 and TRBJ2-1; possible D gene TRBD2, 6 bases. The CDR3 runs to 13 residues. The germline V gene encodes CDR1 DFQATT and CDR2 SNEGSKA (reference sequence). The chain's CDR3 is CSTSTGSYNEQFF. The CDR3 nucleotides are TGCAGTACTAGCACGGGTTCCTACAATGAGCAGTTCTTC.

This clonotype was detected ten times or more. The V and J genes are TRBV7-3 and TRBJ2-3, with D uncertain. The germline CDR1 and CDR2 sequences are SGHTA and FQGTGA. The CDR3 is 14 amino acids. The germline V and J ends were trimmed by 4 bases and 0 bases, with 8 bases remaining between them. CDR3 DNA sequence: TGTGCCAGCAGCTCCGGGTCTAGCACAGATACGCAGTATTTT. Its protein is CASSSGSSTDTQYF.

The J gene is TRBJ1-2, the V gene TRBV6-5; no firm D call. Germline-derived CDR1 and CDR2 are MNHEY and SVGAGI. This CDR3 has 13 amino acids. V shed 6 bases and J shed 8 bases, with 16 bases lying between them. As DNA, the CDR3 is TGTGCCAGCAGAGAAACTCGGAGTAAAGGCTACACCTTC. Its protein is CASRETRSKGYTF.

The CDR3: CASSPASRNTEAFF. The CDR3 coding sequence is TGTGCCAGCAGCCCAGCCTCCCGGAACACTGAAGCTTTCTTT. The chain couples TRBV7-9 to TRBJ1-1; D gene unclear. This CDR3 is built from 14 residues. CDR1 is SEHNR, CDR2 FQNEAQ, per germline (reference sequence). V was shortened by 5 bases and J by 1 base, with 11 bases between the two germline ends.

V and J are TRBV2 and TRBJ1-4, with 7 bases matching TRBD1. Germline trimming cut 8 bases from V and 8 bases from J; bases unmatched to any gene: 8. Germline V gene lookup returns CDR1 SNHLY and CDR2 FYNNEI. This CDR3 has 13 residues. In nucleotides, the CDR3 is TGTGCCAGCCATTCAGGGGGTAACGAAAAACTGTTTTTT. Its protein is CASHSGGNEKLFF. The whole variable domain, remainder taken from reference TRBV2 and TRBJ1-4, is EPEVTQTPSHQVTQMGQEVILRCVPISNHLYFYWYRQILGQKVEFLVSFYNNEISEKSEIFDDQFSVERPDGSNFTLKIRSTKLEDSAMYFCASHSGGNEKLFFGSGTQLSVL.

The gene calls are TRBV20-1 and TRBJ2-2; possible D gene TRBD2, 6 bases. This CDR3 contains 17 residues. Germline V lookup: CDR1 DFQATT, CDR2 SNEGSKA (reference sequence). Trimming removed 6 bases from V and 5 bases from J, with 25 bases in between. The chain's CDR3 is CSAGRKLSSAGTGELFF. CDR3 in DNA: TGCAGTGCCGGACGAAAGTTGTCGAGCGCGGGAACCGGGGAGCTGTTTTTT.

The rearrangement joins TRBV13 to TRBJ2-3, with 9 bases aligning to TRBD1. The length of the CDR3 is 15 residues. Unmatched junction bases numbered 7, after V lost 2 bases and J lost 7 bases. Germline values: CDR1 PRHDT, CDR2 FYEKMQ (reference sequence). The CDR3 loop is CASSLRGQGANTQYF. The CDR3 DNA follows: TGTGCCAGCAGCTTAAGGGGACAGGGCGCCAATACGCAGTATTTT.

V usage is TRBV29-1 and J usage is TRBJ2-2; 8 nucleotides line up with TRBD1. This CDR3 is 14 amino acids long. J lost 4 bases, V lost 6 bases, and 7 bases had no gene match. The germline V gene has CDR1 SQVTM and CDR2 ANQGSEA. The CDR3 DNA reads TGCAGCGTCTCCGACAGGGGCGTCACCGGGGAGCTGTTTTTT. Protein sequence: CSVSDRGVTGELFF.

The rearrangement links TRBV3-1 to TRBJ2-7; 10 nucleotides match TRBD1. The CDR3 length is 16 residues. Germline assignment: CDR1 LGHDT and CDR2 YNNKEL (reference sequence). V lost 3 bases to trimming and J lost 12 bases; unmatched junction nucleotides: 17. DNA of the CDR3: TGTGCCAGCAGCCAGGAGGGGACAGGGGCCTTCCACAAGGCGTACTTC. It encodes CASSQEGTGAFHKAYF.